This T cell receptor (beta chain) was identified during a study of graft-versus-host responses after intestinal transplantation. Study overall: Transplant types were multivisceral, liver-intestinal, or isolated intestinal.

The study, taken as a whole, reports: Patients who carried graft-donor T cell macrochimerism also had high graft-versus-host to host-versus-graft clonal ratios in their allografts. Detected in recipient marrow were GvH clones, some of which were first observed in ileum or blood.

The repertoire was sequenced with immunoSEQ multiplex PCR; TCRdb's copy has only in-frame clones and lacks some. The repertoire has about 59,000 clones, approximately 94% of them found once; the top ten carry approximately 0.4%. The V gene end was trimmed by 3 bases and the J gene end by 5 bases; junction bases not matched to a gene: 11. The CDR3 extends over 16 amino acids. Germline CDR1 SGHAT, CDR2 FQNNGV. This clone was seen more than once but under ten times. The antigen is not known. The source of this sequence is a human donor who was the organ donor for an intestinal transplant. The rearrangement joins TRBV11-2 to TRBJ2-7, with TRBD2 matching over 9 bases. The sequencing used unstimulated CD4+ T cells sorted from spleen or lymph node cells, collected before transplant. CDR3 DNA sequence: TGTGCCAGCAGCTTTTGGTTGGGCGGGGGGGCTCACGAGCAGTACTTC. Translating it yields CASSFWLGGGAHEQYF.